The 22 T cell receptor beta chains listed next were all sequenced from one sample in a study of blood T cell repertoires in COVID-19. Profiling relied on immunoSEQ multiplex PCR, and the TCRdb table lists in-frame clones only, not all of them. The table records around 150,000 clones, about 88% of them present only once. Sequencing used peripheral blood. The receptors here all came from an elderly woman with acute or convalescent COVID-19.

The chain joins TRBV19 to TRBJ2-5, with D possibly matching TRBD2 (5 bases). Germline values: CDR1 LNHDA, CDR2 SQIVND (reference sequence). This CDR3 has 14 amino acids. V lost 0 bases and J 2 bases, leaving 7 bases between the germline ends. The CDR3 region is CASSIDPGQETQYF. CDR3 DNA: TGTGCCAGTAGTATAGACCCGGGACAAGAGACCCAGTACTTC.

The chain joins TRBV28 to TRBJ2-1, with unresolved D. The length of the CDR3 is 15 residues. CDR1 and CDR2 from the germline V gene are MDHEN and SYDVKM. Trimming removed 3 bases at V and 0 bases at J, with 9 bases between. The CDR3 region is CASSLTRSSYNEQFF. CDR3 bases: TGTGCCAGCAGTTTGACCCGGAGCTCCTACAATGAGCAGTTCTTC.

The V call is TRBV12-3 or TRBV12-4, the J call TRBJ1-4; no clear D gene. The germline V and J ends were trimmed by 1 base and 8 bases, with 8 bases remaining between them. This CDR3 has 13 residues. In nucleotides, the CDR3 is TGTGCCAGCAGTTTAGGGCGGTCGGAAAAACTGTTTTTT. It is translated as CASSLGRSEKLFF.

This chain joins TRBV6-2 or TRBV6-3 and TRBJ2-7, with a possible D match to TRBD1 (6 bases). The germline V gene encodes CDR1 MNHEY and CDR2 SVGEGT. This CDR3 spans 11 amino acids. The germline V and J ends were trimmed by 5 bases and 6 bases, with 8 bases remaining between them. The CDR3 DNA follows: TGTGCCAGCAGTCAGGGGAGCGAGCAGTACTTC. Protein product: CASSQGSEQYF.

This clone was recorded only once. The genes are TRBV14 and TRBJ1-2; a possible D gene is TRBD1 (5 bases). The V end lost 0 bases, the J end lost 7 bases, and 18 bases lay between the germline ends. From germline, CDR1 is SGHDN and CDR2 FVKESK. This CDR3 is built from 16 residues. Here the CDR3 reads CASSQDRVAWISGYTF. The CDR3 region has the DNA TGTGCCAGCAGCCAAGACAGGGTTGCGTGGATATCTGGCTACACCTTC. The whole variable domain, filled in from reference TRBV14 and TRBJ1-2, reads EAGVTQFPSHSVIEKGQTVTLRCDPISGHDNLYWYRRVMGKEIKFLLHFVKESKQDESGMPNNRFLAERTGGTYSTLKVQPAELEDSGVYFCASSQDRVAWISGYTFGSGTRLTVV.

J is TRBJ2-3 and V is TRBV5-1, with a tentative D call TRBD1 (6 bases). The CDR3 spans 17 residues. V was shortened by 4 bases and J by 0 bases, with 18 bases between the two germline ends. Germline V gene lookup returns CDR1 SGHRS and CDR2 YFSETQ. CDR3 protein: CASSLDSLPTSTDTQYF. In nucleotides, the CDR3 is TGCGCCAGCAGCCTGGACAGTTTACCTACTAGCACAGATACGCAGTATTTT.

V gene TRBV6-5 combines with J gene TRBJ1-2; possibly TRBD1 for D (6 bases). Between the trimmed V and J ends, which lost 0 bases and 5 bases, there was a span of 13 bases. The CDR3 totals 15 residues. The germline V gene has CDR1 MNHEY and CDR2 SVGAGI. The CDR3 nucleotides are TGTGCCAGCAGTTACTCGACCGTCAGGGGATATGGCTACACCTTC. Translating it yields CASSYSTVRGYGYTF.

The rearrangement links TRBV3-1 (or the pseudogene TRBV3-2) to TRBJ2-7; 10 nucleotides agree with TRBD1. The CDR3 consists of 12 residues. Germline CDR1 reads LGHDT; CDR2 reads YNNKEL (reference sequence). The trim removed 9 bases at V and 5 bases at J, leaving 4 bases unmatched. This CDR3 reads CASADRGDEQYF. The CDR3 nucleotides are TGTGCCAGTGCGGACAGGGGGGACGAGCAGTACTTC.

The CDR3 protein is CASSPSGNSYNEQFF. CDR3 coding DNA: TGTGCCAGCAGTCCTAGCGGGAACTCCTACAATGAGCAGTTCTTC. The chain carries TRBV6-4 and TRBJ2-1; 9 bases agree with TRBD2. The CDR3 covers 15 residues. Looked up from germline, CDR1 is MRHNA and CDR2 is SNTAGT. J lost 0 bases, V lost 5 bases, and 2 bases had no gene match.

This chain links TRBV3-1 (or the pseudogene TRBV3-2) with TRBJ1-2; tentatively, D is TRBD1 (5 bases). Germline V CDR1 and CDR2: LGHDT, YNNKEL (reference sequence). Deletions cut 4 bases from V and 7 bases from J, with 19 bases between. The CDR3 consists of 15 residues. CDR3 nucleotides: TGTGCCAGCAGCCCCCGGGAGGGGAGCGGCGCTGGCTACACCTTC. Amino acid sequence: CASSPREGSGAGYTF.

V gene TRBV5-1 combines with J gene TRBJ2-3; 9 nucleotides match TRBD1. Trimming took 0 bases from V and 2 from J; bases not matched to a gene: 4. The CDR3 contains 16 residues. Looked up from germline, CDR1 is SGHRS and CDR2 is YFSETQ. The chain's CDR3 is CASSLDGTGNTDTQYF. In DNA, the CDR3 is TGCGCCAGCAGCTTGGACGGGACAGGGAACACAGATACGCAGTATTTT. Variable domain in full (rest from reference TRBV5-1 and TRBJ2-3): KAGVTQTPRYLIKTRGQQVTLSCSPISGHRSVSWYQQTPGQGLQFLFEYFSETQRNKGNFPGRFSGRQFSNSRSEMNVSTLELGDSALYLCASSLDGTGNTDTQYFGPGTRLTVL.

This sequence joins TRBV14 and TRBJ2-3; the D is unclear. This CDR3 has 13 residues. The V gene lost 3 bases and the J gene lost 11 bases, with 15 bases spanning the gap. The germline V gene encodes CDR1 SGHDN and CDR2 FVKESK. In DNA form, the CDR3 reads TGTGCCAGCAGCCAGGCGCCTAGGAGTGGGCAGTATTTT. Translated, it gives CASSQAPRSGQYF.

A few counts support this clone. CDR3 nucleotides: TGTGCCAGCAGTTCCTATTCCTCGTTTGGGGGGACTGAAGCTTTCTTT. It encodes CASSSYSSFGGTEAFF. The gene calls are TRBV6-5 and TRBJ1-1, with D maybe TRBD1 (5 bases). Trimming took 4 bases from V and 5 from J, leaving 20 bases between them. CDR1 is MNHEY, CDR2 SVGAGI, per germline. CDR3 length: 16 residues.

The genes are TRBV19 and TRBJ1-2, with D perhaps matching TRBD1 (6 bases). V gave up 6 bases and J gave up 5 bases, with 13 bases separating them. CDR3 length: 13 residues. The germline V gene has CDR1 LNHDA and CDR2 SQIVND (reference sequence). CDR3 DNA: TGTGCCAGTAGGCCGGGACAACGATATGGCTACACCTTC. Protein: CASRPGQRYGYTF.

This chain joins TRBV15 and TRBJ1-1; unclear D gene. CDR1 LNHNV and CDR2 YYDKDF come from the germline V gene (reference sequence). Deletions cut 1 base from V and 0 bases from J, with 3 bases between. This CDR3 is built from 13 residues. The CDR3 spells CATSRAVNTEAFF. CDR3 bases: TGTGCCACCAGCAGAGCTGTGAACACTGAAGCTTTCTTT.

V and J are TRBV19 and TRBJ2-5, with TRBD1 matching over 8 bases. CDR3 length: 15 amino acids. Losses at the gene ends were 2 bases for V and 3 bases for J; bases not matched to a gene: 5. Germline loops: CDR1 LNHDA, CDR2 SQIVND (reference sequence). The CDR3: CASSIWGTGKETQYF. CDR3 DNA: TGTGCCAGTAGTATATGGGGGACAGGTAAAGAGACCCAGTACTTC.

This sequence joins TRBV6-6 and TRBJ2-1, with D perhaps TRBD2 (6 bases). The CDR3 is 16 amino acids. The germline gives CDR1 MNHNY, CDR2 SVGAGI (reference sequence). V was cut by 5 bases and J by 5 bases, with 19 bases left in between. The CDR3: CASSPSLGGGNNEQFF. The CDR3 region has the DNA TGTGCCAGCAGTCCTTCGCTCGGGGGAGGAAACAATGAGCAGTTCTTC.

This clone is a singleton in its sample. This chain uses TRBV28 with TRBJ1-2; D is undetermined. Germline CDR1 reads MDHEN; CDR2 reads SYDVKM. V lost 3 bases and J lost 3, with 8 bases in between. This CDR3 spans 13 amino acids. This CDR3 is CASSFLPDYGYTF. The DNA of the CDR3 is TGTGCCAGCAGTTTCCTCCCAGACTATGGCTACACCTTC.

Comment on this clone: The sample holds other DNA sequences that translate to the same CDR3. The chain has TRBV7-9 and TRBJ2-5, with no clear D. The CDR3 covers 13 residues. In germline, CDR1 is SEHNR, CDR2 FQNEAQ (reference sequence). Deletions cut 5 bases from V and 3 bases from J, with 10 bases between. The CDR3 sequence is CASSPRLEETQYF. CDR3 in DNA: TGTGCCAGCAGCCCCCGACTTGAAGAGACCCAGTACTTC.

V gene TRBV19 combines with J gene TRBJ1-2; TRBD1 agrees at 7 bases. The CDR3 runs to 15 residues. Germline V lookup: CDR1 LNHDA, CDR2 SQIVND (reference sequence). The V gene end was trimmed by 5 bases and the J gene end by 2 bases; junction bases not matched to a gene: 8. As DNA, the CDR3 is TGTGCCAGTAGTTCCGACAGGGCCTACAACTATGGCTACACCTTC. Translated, it gives CASSSDRAYNYGYTF.

This clone was seen only a few times. CDR3 protein: CASSQQTSGNTIYF. The CDR3 nucleotides read TGTGCCAGCAGTCAACAAACCTCTGGAAACACCATATATTTT. The J gene is TRBJ1-3, the V gene TRBV5-4; D remains ambiguous. The CDR3 has 14 residues. V dropped 5 bases and J dropped 0 bases, with 9 bases sitting between them. Per the germline V gene, CDR1 is SGHNT and CDR2 is YYREEE (reference sequence).

The chain links TRBV7-9 to TRBJ1-4; 7 bases map to TRBD1. CDR1 and CDR2 from the germline V gene are SEHNR and FQNEAQ (reference sequence). This CDR3 spans 15 amino acids. The ends lost 3 bases at V and 8 bases at J; junction bases unmatched: 9. CDR3 DNA sequence: TGTGCCAGCAGCTTCAGCTTGAGGGGGCGAGAAAAACTGTTTTTT. Protein product: CASSFSLRGREKLFF.